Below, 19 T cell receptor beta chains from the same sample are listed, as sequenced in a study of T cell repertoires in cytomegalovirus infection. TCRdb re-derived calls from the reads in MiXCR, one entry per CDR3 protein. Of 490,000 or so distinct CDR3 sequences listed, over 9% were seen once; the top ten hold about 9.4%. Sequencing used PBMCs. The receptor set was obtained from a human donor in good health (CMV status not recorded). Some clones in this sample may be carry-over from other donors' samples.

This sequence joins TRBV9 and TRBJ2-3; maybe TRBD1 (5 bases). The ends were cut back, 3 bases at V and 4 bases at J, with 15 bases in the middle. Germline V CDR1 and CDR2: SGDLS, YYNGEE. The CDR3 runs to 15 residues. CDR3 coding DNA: TGTGCCAGCAGCGCCGGGTGGGAAGGGGCAGATACGCAGTATTTT. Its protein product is CASSAGWEGADTQYF.

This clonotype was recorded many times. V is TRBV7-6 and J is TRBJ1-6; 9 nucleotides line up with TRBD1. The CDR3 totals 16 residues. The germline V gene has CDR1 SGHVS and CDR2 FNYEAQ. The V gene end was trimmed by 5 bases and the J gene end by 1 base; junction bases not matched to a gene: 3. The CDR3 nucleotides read TGTGCCAGCAGCAAGGACAGGGGATCCTATAATTCACCCCTCCACTTT. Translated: CASSKDRGSYNSPLHF.

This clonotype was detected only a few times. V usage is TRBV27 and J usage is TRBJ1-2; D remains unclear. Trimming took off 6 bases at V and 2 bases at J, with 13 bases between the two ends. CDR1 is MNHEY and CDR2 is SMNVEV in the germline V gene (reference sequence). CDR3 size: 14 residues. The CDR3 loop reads CASSSHRENYGYTF. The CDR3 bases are TGTGCCAGCAGCTCCCACAGAGAAAACTATGGCTACACCTTC.

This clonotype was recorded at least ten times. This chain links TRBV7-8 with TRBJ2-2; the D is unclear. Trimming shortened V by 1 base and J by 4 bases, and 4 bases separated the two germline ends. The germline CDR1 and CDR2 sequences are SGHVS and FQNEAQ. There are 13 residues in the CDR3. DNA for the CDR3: TGTGCCAGCAGCTTAGAGTTCACCGGGGAGCTGTTTTTT. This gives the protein CASSLEFTGELFF.

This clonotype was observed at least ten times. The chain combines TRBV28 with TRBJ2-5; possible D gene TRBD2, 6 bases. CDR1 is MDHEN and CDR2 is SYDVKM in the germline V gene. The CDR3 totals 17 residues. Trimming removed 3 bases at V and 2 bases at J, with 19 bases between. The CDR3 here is CASSFDAGPSSQETQYF. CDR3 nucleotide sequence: TGTGCCAGCAGTTTCGATGCGGGACCGTCCTCGCAAGAGACCCAGTACTTC.

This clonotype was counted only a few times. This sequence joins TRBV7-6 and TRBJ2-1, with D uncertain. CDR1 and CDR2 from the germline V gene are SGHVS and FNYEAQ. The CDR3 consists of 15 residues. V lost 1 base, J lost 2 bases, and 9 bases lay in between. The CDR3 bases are TGTGCCAGCAGCTTAGAGTCCTTCGCCTACAATGAGCAGTTCTTC. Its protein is CASSLESFAYNEQFF.

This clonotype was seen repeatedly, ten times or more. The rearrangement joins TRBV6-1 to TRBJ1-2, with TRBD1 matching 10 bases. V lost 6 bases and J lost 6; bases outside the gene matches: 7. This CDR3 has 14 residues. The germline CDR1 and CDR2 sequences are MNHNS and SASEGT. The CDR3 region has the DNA TGTGCCAGCAGACTCACGACAGGGGGCCATGGCTACACCTTC. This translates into CASRLTTGGHGYTF.

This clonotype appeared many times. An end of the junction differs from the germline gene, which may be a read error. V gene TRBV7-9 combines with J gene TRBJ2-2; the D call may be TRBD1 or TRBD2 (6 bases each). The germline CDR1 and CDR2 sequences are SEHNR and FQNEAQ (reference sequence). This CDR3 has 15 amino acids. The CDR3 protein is CASSLETVDGGGLFF. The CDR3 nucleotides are TGTGCCAGCAGCTTAGAAACGGTTGACGGAGGGGGGCTGTTTTTT.

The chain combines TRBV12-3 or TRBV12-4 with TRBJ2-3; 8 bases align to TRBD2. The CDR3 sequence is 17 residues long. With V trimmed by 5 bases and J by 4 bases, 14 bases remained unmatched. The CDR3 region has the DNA TGTGCCAGCAGTAACCCCGGGGGGGGGGCCCTCCCAGATACGCAGTATTTT. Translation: CASSNPGGGALPDTQYF.

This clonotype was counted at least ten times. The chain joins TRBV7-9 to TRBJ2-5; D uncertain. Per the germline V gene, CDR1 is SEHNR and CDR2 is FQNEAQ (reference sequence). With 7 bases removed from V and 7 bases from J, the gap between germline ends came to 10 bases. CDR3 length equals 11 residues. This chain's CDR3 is CASKGPWTQYF. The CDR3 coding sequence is TGTGCCAGCAAAGGGCCATGGACCCAGTACTTC.

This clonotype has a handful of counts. The CDR3: CASSSLGGPGTGELFF. The CDR3 DNA reads as TGTGCCAGCAGCTCGCTTGGGGGGCCCGGCACCGGGGAGCTGTTTTTT. The chain is built from TRBV5-5 and TRBJ2-2; D is perhaps TRBD1 or TRBD2 (6 bases each). This CDR3 is 16 amino acids long. The V gene lost 3 bases and the J gene lost 4 bases, with 16 bases spanning the gap. Germline V gene sequence: CDR1 SGHKS, CDR2 YYEKEE (reference sequence).

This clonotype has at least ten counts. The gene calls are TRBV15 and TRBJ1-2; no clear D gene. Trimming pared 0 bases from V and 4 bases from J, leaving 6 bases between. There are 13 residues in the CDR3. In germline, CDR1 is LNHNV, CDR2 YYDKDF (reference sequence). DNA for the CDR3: TGTGCCACCAGCAGAGATGAACGCTATGGCTACACCTTC. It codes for CATSRDERYGYTF.

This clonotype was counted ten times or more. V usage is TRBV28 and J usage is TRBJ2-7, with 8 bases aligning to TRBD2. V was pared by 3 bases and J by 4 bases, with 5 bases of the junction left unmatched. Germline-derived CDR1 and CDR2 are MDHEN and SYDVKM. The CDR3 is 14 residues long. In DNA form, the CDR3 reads TGTGCCAGCAGTTTTCGGCTAGCGGGTTACGAGCAGTACTTC. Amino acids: CASSFRLAGYEQYF.

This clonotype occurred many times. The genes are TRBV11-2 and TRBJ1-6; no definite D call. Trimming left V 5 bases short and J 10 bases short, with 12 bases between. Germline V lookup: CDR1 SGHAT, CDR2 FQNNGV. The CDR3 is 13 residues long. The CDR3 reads CASSLPIVSPLHF. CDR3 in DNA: TGTGCCAGCAGCCTCCCTATCGTATCACCCCTCCACTTT. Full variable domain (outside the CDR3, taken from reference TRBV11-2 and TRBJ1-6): EAGVAQSPRYKIIEKRQSVAFWCNPISGHATLYWYQQILGQGPKLLIQFQNNGVVDDSQLPKDRFSAERLKGVDSTLKIQPAKLEDSAVYLCASSLPIVSPLHFGNGTRLTVT.

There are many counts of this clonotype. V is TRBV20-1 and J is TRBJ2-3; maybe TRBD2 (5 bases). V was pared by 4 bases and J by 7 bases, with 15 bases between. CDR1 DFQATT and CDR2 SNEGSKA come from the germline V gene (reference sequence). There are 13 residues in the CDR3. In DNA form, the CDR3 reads TGCAGTGCTAACGGGATTGTCAGAAATACGCAGTATTTT. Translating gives CSANGIVRNTQYF.

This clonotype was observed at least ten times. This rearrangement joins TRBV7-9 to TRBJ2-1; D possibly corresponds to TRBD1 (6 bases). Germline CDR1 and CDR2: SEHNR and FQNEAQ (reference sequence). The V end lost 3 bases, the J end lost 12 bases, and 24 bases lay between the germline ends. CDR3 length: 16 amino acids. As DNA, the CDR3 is TGTGCCAGCAGCTTGGCCGGGACAACCGGCCTTTCTGGGCAGTTCTTC. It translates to CASSLAGTTGLSGQFF. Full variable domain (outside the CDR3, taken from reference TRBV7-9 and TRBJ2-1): DTGVSQNPRHKITKRGQNVTFRCDPISEHNRLYWYRQTLGQGPEFLTYFQNEAQLEKSRLLSDRFSAERPKGSFSTLEIQRTEQGDSAMYLCASSLAGTTGLSGQFFGPGTRLTVL.

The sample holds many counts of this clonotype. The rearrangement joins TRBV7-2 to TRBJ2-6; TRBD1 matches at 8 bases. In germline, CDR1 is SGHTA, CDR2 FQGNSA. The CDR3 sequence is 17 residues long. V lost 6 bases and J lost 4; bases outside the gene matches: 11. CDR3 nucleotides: TGTGCCAGCAGACGGGACAGGCTGATTGACGGGGCCAACGTCCTGACTTTC. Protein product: CASRRDRLIDGANVLTF.

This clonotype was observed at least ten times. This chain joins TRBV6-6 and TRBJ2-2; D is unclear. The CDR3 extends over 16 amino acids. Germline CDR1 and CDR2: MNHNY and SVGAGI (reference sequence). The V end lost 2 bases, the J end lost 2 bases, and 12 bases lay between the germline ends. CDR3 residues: CASSYGHPINTGELFF. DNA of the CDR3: TGTGCCAGCAGTTACGGGCATCCCATTAACACCGGGGAGCTGTTTTTT.

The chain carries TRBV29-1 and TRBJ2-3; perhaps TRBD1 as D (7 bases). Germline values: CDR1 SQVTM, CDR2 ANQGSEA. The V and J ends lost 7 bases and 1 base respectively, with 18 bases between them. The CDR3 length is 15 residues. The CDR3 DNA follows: TGCAGCGGTTCCCAGGGGGGACAGCGCACAGATACGCAGTATTTT. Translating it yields CSGSQGGQRTDTQYF.